These 25 T cell receptor beta chains were sequenced from one sample in a study of cytomegalovirus exposure and HLA in healthy donors. The PCR employed 60 Vbeta primers together with 13 Jbeta primers. Sequencing used immunoSEQ multiplex PCR; TCRdb keeps in-frame clones, though not all of them. The data contain some 150,000 clones, under 85% of them singletons. Sequencing was carried out using PBMCs. Every receptor here comes from a woman aged 40 to 55 in good health and CMV-seropositive.

The CDR3 coding sequence is TGCGCCAGTCGCGATGGGGCGAGCTCCTATAATTCACCCCTCCACTTT. Protein sequence: CASRDGASSYNSPLHF. The chain is built from TRBV10-1 and TRBJ1-6; a possible D gene is TRBD1 (5 bases). Germline V gives CDR1 WNHNN, CDR2 SYGVQD (reference sequence). The CDR3 has 16 residues. Trimming pared 9 bases from V and 0 bases from J, leaving 15 bases between.

The chain is built from TRBV28 and TRBJ1-3; TRBD1 might be the D (6 bases). Germline CDR1 MDHEN, CDR2 SYDVKM. CDR3 length: 12 residues. V gave up 10 bases and J gave up 4 bases, with 11 bases separating them. The CDR3 region has the DNA TGTGCCACCGGGGGGGCGGGAAACACCATATATTTT. It codes for CATGGAGNTIYF.

This sequence joins TRBV15 and TRBJ2-3; D is ambiguous. CDR1 LNHNV and CDR2 YYDKDF come from the germline V gene (reference sequence). Trimming took off 3 bases at V and 2 bases at J, with 6 bases between the two ends. The CDR3 contains 13 residues. The CDR3 DNA reads as TGTGCCACCAGCAGTGGGCTCACAGATACGCAGTATTTT. Protein product: CATSSGLTDTQYF.

This clone was counted between two and nine times. The chain links TRBV6-1 to TRBJ2-6; D perhaps matches TRBD1 (6 bases). CDR3 length: 15 residues. The germline V and J ends were trimmed by 6 bases and 1 base, with 10 bases remaining between them. Germline V gives CDR1 MNHNS, CDR2 SASEGT. The CDR3 bases are TGTGCCAGCAGCCAAAGGGGGTCTGGGGCCAACGTCCTGACTTTC. This sequence encodes CASSQRGSGANVLTF.

This clone was seen a single time. This chain links TRBV6-1 with TRBJ1-6, with a weak D call TRBD1 (6 bases). This CDR3 has 18 amino acids. The germline V and J ends were trimmed by 0 bases and 2 bases, with 14 bases remaining between them. CDR1 and CDR2 from the germline V gene are MNHNS and SASEGT. In nucleotides, the CDR3 is TGTGCCAGCAGTGAAGCGGGAACAGGGTACGCCTATAATTCACCCCTCCACTTT. This gives the protein CASSEAGTGYAYNSPLHF.

The V gene is TRBV10-2, the J gene TRBJ1-5; no clear D. Looked up from germline, CDR1 is WSHSY and CDR2 is SAAADI. There are 13 residues in the CDR3. The V end was cut by 0 bases, the J end by 5 bases, with 5 bases between. CDR3 in amino acids: CASSESRYQPQHF. The CDR3 DNA follows: TGCGCCAGCAGTGAGTCCAGATATCAGCCCCAGCATTTT.

The gene calls are TRBV4-1 and TRBJ2-7; possible D gene TRBD2, 5 bases. Germline lookup yields CDR1 MGHRA and CDR2 YSYEKL. With 4 bases removed from V and 3 bases from J, the gap between germline ends came to 19 bases. This CDR3 is 16 amino acids long. This CDR3 is CASSLLLSRVDYEQYF. The DNA of the CDR3 is TGCGCCAGCAGCCTGCTGCTCTCGCGGGTGGACTACGAGCAGTACTTC.

The chain employs TRBV15 and TRBJ1-5, with TRBD1 identical over 9 bases. The germline gives CDR1 LNHNV, CDR2 YYDKDF (reference sequence). Trimming cost V 5 bases and J 7 bases; bases outside gene matches: 9. This CDR3 has 15 residues. The CDR3 region has the DNA TGTGCCACCAGCGGGGGACAGGGAGGGAACCAGCCCCAGCATTTT. Encoded protein: CATSGGQGGNQPQHF.

This sequence joins TRBV7-3 and TRBJ2-5; 7 nucleotides align to TRBD2. Trimming at V came to 4 bases and at J to 2 bases, leaving 7 bases not matched to a gene. There are 15 residues in the CDR3. The V gene's germline CDR1 is SGHTA and CDR2 FQGTGA. CDR3 sequence: CASSSYPGGQETQYF. CDR3 DNA sequence: TGTGCCAGCAGCTCCTATCCGGGGGGTCAAGAGACCCAGTACTTC.

The chain carries TRBV7-2 and TRBJ1-3; the D is unclear. V was shortened by 1 base and J by 0 bases, with 7 bases between the two germline ends. The CDR3 covers 15 residues. The germline V gene encodes CDR1 SGHTA and CDR2 FQGNSA. CDR3 nucleotides: TGTGCCAGCAGCTTAGGCCAGGCCTCTGGAAACACCATATATTTT. Protein sequence: CASSLGQASGNTIYF.

The J gene is TRBJ2-7, the V gene TRBV5-1; 11 bases match TRBD1. The CDR3 length is 14 residues. Per the germline V gene, CDR1 is SGHRS and CDR2 is YFSETQ. V shed 4 bases and J 5 bases; nucleotides not matched to a gene: 5. The CDR3 DNA sequence: TGCGCCAGCAGCGCGGGACAGGGGGTAGACGAGCAGTACTTC. This encodes CASSAGQGVDEQYF.

The V and J genes are TRBV7-6 and TRBJ1-1, with TRBD1 identical over 7 bases. Germline V gene lookup returns CDR1 SGHVS and CDR2 FNYEAQ. Trimming cost V 1 base and J 5 bases; bases outside gene matches: 7. The CDR3 runs to 15 residues. The CDR3 protein is CASSLEARGRTEAFF. Here the CDR3 DNA reads TGTGCCAGCAGCTTAGAAGCGAGGGGGCGGACTGAAGCTTTCTTT.

Regarding this clone: The sample has other DNA sequences that encode this CDR3 too. The chain employs TRBV5-1 and TRBJ2-3, with 7 bases identical to TRBD2. This CDR3 spans 15 amino acids. Per germline, CDR1 SGHRS and CDR2 YFSETQ. The trim removed 0 bases at V and 2 bases at J, leaving 3 bases unmatched. CDR3 protein: CASSLEAGVTDTQYF. CDR3 bases: TGCGCCAGCAGCTTGGAGGCGGGAGTCACAGATACGCAGTATTTT.

This clone has just a few counts. CDR3 protein: CASSYSQHGYTF. CDR3 sequence (DNA): TGTGCCAGCAGTTATAGCCAGCACGGCTACACCTTC. The rearrangement links TRBV28 to TRBJ1-2; D call uncertain. V was trimmed by 4 bases and J by 8 bases, leaving 11 bases between them. The CDR3 runs 12 residues. Germline values: CDR1 MDHEN, CDR2 SYDVKM.

This chain links TRBV4-2 with TRBJ1-3, with TRBD1 matching 7 bases. J lost 0 bases, V lost 3 bases, and 2 bases had no gene match. Per the germline V gene, CDR1 is LGHNA and CDR2 is YNFKEQ. This CDR3 contains 15 residues. The CDR3 reads CASSQDRYSGNTIYF. The CDR3 DNA sequence: TGTGCCAGCAGCCAGGACAGGTACTCTGGAAACACCATATATTTT.

The chain employs TRBV28 and TRBJ1-6; 8 bases map to TRBD1. Germline CDR1 is MDHEN and CDR2 is SYDVKM. With 6 bases clipped from V and 9 bases from J, the junction kept 10 bases outside the gene matches. The CDR3 consists of 15 residues. The CDR3 spells CASRSQGADRSPLHF. CDR3 sequence (DNA): TGTGCCAGCAGATCGCAGGGGGCGGATCGTTCACCCCTCCACTTT.

Concerning this clone itself: This sample includes further DNA sequences coding for the same CDR3. CDR3 coding DNA: TGTGCCAGCAGCTTGGTAGGGGGAGGCTACACCTTC. Its translation is CASSLVGGGYTF. This chain connects TRBV5-6 to TRBJ1-2; the D gene is possibly TRBD1 (6 bases). This CDR3 spans 12 amino acids. Trimming pared 0 bases from V and 8 bases from J, leaving 8 bases between. Germline assignment: CDR1 SGHDT and CDR2 YYEEEE.

The V call is TRBV30, the J call TRBJ1-5, with a tentative D call TRBD1 (6 bases). The germline V gene has CDR1 GTSNPN and CDR2 SVGIG (reference sequence). The length of the CDR3 is 13 residues. V gave up 2 bases and J gave up 6 bases, with 11 bases separating them. CDR3: CAWSTGLSQPQHF. CDR3 in DNA: TGTGCCTGGAGTACAGGGCTCTCTCAGCCCCAGCATTTT.

The chain carries TRBV9 and TRBJ2-5; perhaps TRBD2 as D (6 bases). Trimming cost V 4 bases and J 7 bases, with 14 bases left between them. The CDR3 totals 13 residues. Germline loops: CDR1 SGDLS, CDR2 YYNGEE. Here the CDR3 DNA reads TGTGCCAGCAGCCGCGGGGACTTTTCGACCCAGTACTTC. Translation: CASSRGDFSTQYF.

The J gene is TRBJ1-1, the V gene TRBV27; 8 bases agree with TRBD1. This CDR3 region has 16 residues. Germline V CDR1 and CDR2: MNHEY, SMNVEV (reference sequence). V trimming: 5 bases; J trimming: 5 bases; junction bases outside the gene matches: 13. CDR3 in amino acids: CASSPGTGKPGTEAFF. DNA of the CDR3: TGTGCCAGCAGTCCAGGGACAGGTAAGCCAGGAACTGAAGCTTTCTTT.

This chain uses TRBV7-2 with TRBJ2-5, with 8 bases fitting TRBD1. The trim removed 0 bases at V and 5 bases at J, leaving 2 bases unmatched. Germline V gene sequence: CDR1 SGHTA, CDR2 FQGNSA. The CDR3 is 14 amino acids. The CDR3 reads CASSLATGVETQYF. CDR3 coding DNA: TGTGCCAGCAGCTTAGCGACAGGGGTGGAGACCCAGTACTTC. Full variable domain (rest looked up from reference TRBV7-2 and TRBJ2-5): GAGVSQSPSNKVTEKGKDVELRCDPISGHTALYWYRQSLGQGLEFLIYFQGNSAPDKSGLPSDRFSAERTGGSVSTLTIQRTQQEDSAVYLCASSLATGVETQYFGPGTRLLVL.

The chain uses TRBV5-1 and TRBJ1-6, with unresolved D. V was cut by 4 bases and J by 13 bases, with 18 bases left in between. The CDR3 sequence is 14 residues long. Germline CDR1 is SGHRS and CDR2 is YFSETQ. For the CDR3, the DNA is TGCGCCAGCAGCCCACGAATTACCGAGGGCCCCCTCCACTTT. It yields the protein CASSPRITEGPLHF. The variable domain in full, completed from reference TRBV5-1 and TRBJ1-6, reads KAGVTQTPRYLIKTRGQQVTLSCSPISGHRSVSWYQQTPGQGLQFLFEYFSETQRNKGNFPGRFSGRQFSNSRSEMNVSTLELGDSALYLCASSPRITEGPLHFGNGTRLTVT.

The J gene is TRBJ1-2, the V gene TRBV28; D is undetermined. Germline V lookup: CDR1 MDHEN, CDR2 SYDVKM. This CDR3 region has 14 residues. V was pared by 6 bases and J by 5 bases, with 16 bases between. CDR3 sequence reads: CASRSTTRGYGYTF. DNA of the CDR3: TGTGCCAGCAGAAGCACTACAAGAGGATATGGCTACACCTTC.

The sample holds one count of this clone. The chain recombines TRBV2 with TRBJ2-5; TRBD2 aligns across 9 bases. V dropped 6 bases and J dropped 2; count of bases not matched to a gene: 19. Germline assignment: CDR1 SNHLY and CDR2 FYNNEI. This CDR3 is 19 amino acids long. The CDR3 nucleotides are TGTGCCAGCAGCCTATTGGGTGCAGGAGCGGGGGGACAACAAGAGACCCAGTACTTC. Amino acid sequence: CASSLLGAGAGGQQETQYF.

The V and J genes are TRBV7-9 and TRBJ1-1; no clear D. The V and J ends lost 7 bases and 1 base respectively, with 13 bases between them. Germline V CDR1 and CDR2: SEHNR, FQNEAQ (reference sequence). CDR3 length: 14 residues. Here the CDR3 reads CASTIVGPNTEAFF. CDR3 DNA sequence: TGTGCCAGCACCATAGTCGGTCCGAACACTGAAGCTTTCTTT.